The rows below give T cell receptor beta chains drawn from one sample of a study of blood T cell repertoires in COVID-19. Libraries were prepared by immunoSEQ multiplex PCR; TCRdb keeps only in-frame clonotypes and omits some of them. The sample lists 30,000 to 35,000 clones, about 91% occurring once. Sequenced material: peripheral blood. The receptors were sampled from a woman aged 70-85 years with active COVID-19. Each CDR3 is given with its conserved first and last residue. A D gene is named only where the DNA matches it firmly. Some rows have no size entry. The others give once, few or many, or a class for an expanded clone.

v_call: TRBV5-1
d_call: -
j_call: TRBJ1-1
clone_size: -
cdr3_aa: CASSSARGTNTEAFF
cdr3_nt: TGCGCCAGCAGCTCCGCACGGGGAACGAACACTGAAGCTTTCTTT

v_call: TRBV2
d_call: TRBD1
j_call: TRBJ1-5
clone_size: once
cdr3_aa: CASKRQGVTDQPQHF
cdr3_nt: TGTGCCAGCAAACGACAGGGTGTGACGGATCAGCCCCAGCATTTT

v_call: TRBV6-1
d_call: TRBD1
j_call: TRBJ2-7
clone_size: -
cdr3_aa: CASSDTTGFHSTYEQYF
cdr3_nt: TGTGCCAGCAGTGACACGACAGGGTTCCACAGTACCTACGAGCAGTACTTC

v_call: TRBV28
d_call: -
j_call: TRBJ2-7
clone_size: -
cdr3_aa: CASSLRQITYEQYF
cdr3_nt: TGTGCCAGCAGTTTAAGACAGATAACTTACGAGCAGTACTTC

v_call: TRBV30
d_call: -
j_call: TRBJ2-3
clone_size: once
cdr3_aa: CAWRRAADTQYF
cdr3_nt: TGTGCCTGGAGGCGGGCCGCAGATACGCAGTATTTT

v_call: TRBV3-1/TRBV3-2
d_call: TRBD1
j_call: TRBJ1-3
clone_size: -
cdr3_aa: CASSSYGQGRGGNTIYF
cdr3_nt: TGTGCCAGCAGCAGTTACGGACAGGGTCGGGGAGGAAACACCATATATTTT

v_call: TRBV9
d_call: -
j_call: TRBJ1-4
clone_size: -
cdr3_aa: CASSAQIAAGVLFF
cdr3_nt: TGTGCCAGCAGCGCCCAGATAGCCGCAGGGGTACTGTTTTTT

v_call: TRBV5-4
d_call: -
j_call: TRBJ2-3
clone_size: -
cdr3_aa: CASSLGGTDTQYF
cdr3_nt: TGTGCCAGCAGCCTAGGAGGGACAGATACGCAGTATTTT

v_call: TRBV4-1
d_call: TRBD2
j_call: TRBJ2-3
clone_size: -
cdr3_aa: CASSQIGGVGTQYF
cdr3_nt: TGCGCCAGCAGCCAAATCGGGGGGGTAGGTACGCAGTATTTT

v_call: TRBV3-1/TRBV3-2
d_call: TRBD2
j_call: TRBJ2-7
clone_size: -
cdr3_aa: CASSLLAGGNYEQYF
cdr3_nt: TGTGCCAGCAGCCTACTAGCGGGGGGTAACTACGAGCAGTACTTC

v_call: TRBV7-2
d_call: -
j_call: TRBJ1-6
clone_size: -
cdr3_aa: CASSLGGRWGHSPLHF
cdr3_nt: TGTGCCAGCAGCTTAGGGGGTAGGTGGGGCCATTCACCCCTCCACTTT

v_call: TRBV24-1
d_call: TRBD1
j_call: TRBJ2-1
clone_size: -
cdr3_aa: CATTLTGLNEQFF
cdr3_nt: TGTGCCACCACTCTGACAGGGCTCAATGAGCAGTTCTTC

v_call: TRBV10-3
d_call: -
j_call: TRBJ1-5
clone_size: -
cdr3_aa: CAISDAGALNKPQHF
cdr3_nt: TGTGCCATCAGTGATGCAGGGGCCCTTAATAAGCCCCAGCATTTT

v_call: TRBV5-6
d_call: -
j_call: TRBJ1-1
clone_size: -
cdr3_aa: CASSLFEGTEAFF
cdr3_nt: TGTGCCAGCAGCTTATTCGAGGGAACTGAAGCTTTCTTT

v_call: TRBV24-1
d_call: -
j_call: TRBJ1-2
clone_size: once
cdr3_aa: CATSDPHGADYGYTF
cdr3_nt: TGTGCCACCAGTGATCCCCATGGGGCTGACTATGGCTACACCTTC

v_call: TRBV6-6
d_call: -
j_call: TRBJ2-1
clone_size: -
cdr3_aa: CASRSGNEQFF
cdr3_nt: TGTGCCAGCAGGAGCGGCAATGAGCAGTTCTTC

v_call: TRBV4-3
d_call: TRBD2
j_call: TRBJ2-7
clone_size: -
cdr3_aa: CASSQLAGIYEQYF
cdr3_nt: TGCGCCAGCAGCCAACTAGCGGGGATCTACGAGCAGTACTTC